A selection of T cell receptor beta chains follows, all from one sample in a study of cytomegalovirus exposure and HLA in healthy donors. Some clones are missing from TCRdb's copy, which holds only in-frame ones; the method was immunoSEQ multiplex PCR. This sample has 98,000 or so clones, with more than 75% found just once. The sequenced sample was PBMCs. All receptors come from a woman aged 40 to 55 in good health and CMV-seronegative. CDR3s include the opening cysteine and the closing phenylalanine or tryptophan.

v_call: TRBV4-1
j_call: TRBJ1-4
cdr3_aa: CASSHGQGVGEKLFF

v_call: TRBV7-9
j_call: TRBJ1-1
cdr3_aa: CASSGQGGTEAFF

v_call: TRBV19
j_call: TRBJ2-2
cdr3_aa: CASRLPGLAGEGTGELFF

v_call: TRBV7-2
j_call: TRBJ2-7
cdr3_aa: CASSLDSGVYEQYF

v_call: TRBV4-1
j_call: TRBJ1-4
cdr3_aa: CASSQGPRREKLFF

v_call: TRBV6-1
j_call: TRBJ1-5
cdr3_aa: CASSESGLQPQHF

v_call: TRBV6-6
j_call: TRBJ1-1
cdr3_aa: CAGTYPGGNTEAFF

v_call: TRBV18
j_call: TRBJ1-2
cdr3_aa: CASSPSSRGQDGYTF

v_call: TRBV7-2
j_call: TRBJ2-7
cdr3_aa: CASSLAGTSGTEQYF

v_call: TRBV19
j_call: TRBJ2-1
cdr3_aa: CASSDPSGSGQGEQFF

v_call: TRBV4-3
j_call: TRBJ1-2
cdr3_aa: CASSRGTVNGYTF

v_call: TRBV7-6
j_call: TRBJ2-1
cdr3_aa: CASSFSGGWEQFF

v_call: TRBV7-2
j_call: TRBJ2-1
cdr3_aa: CASSLAIAGGNEQFF

v_call: TRBV30
j_call: TRBJ1-2
cdr3_aa: CAWSTPPGGKFNYGYTF

v_call: TRBV5-8
j_call: TRBJ2-7
cdr3_aa: CASSLGFRGTYEQYF

v_call: TRBV11-2
j_call: TRBJ2-7
cdr3_aa: CASSPLVSSYEQYF

v_call: TRBV13
j_call: TRBJ2-5
cdr3_aa: CASSLADRGKVQETQYF

v_call: TRBV28
j_call: TRBJ2-7
cdr3_aa: CASRREDRVIVGRYEQYF

v_call: TRBV28
j_call: TRBJ2-7
cdr3_aa: CASSYSLPGGGFHEQYF

v_call: TRBV28
j_call: TRBJ1-1
cdr3_aa: CASSQGVRTEAFF

v_call: TRBV19
j_call: TRBJ2-2
cdr3_aa: CASSRTGQATGELFF

v_call: TRBV7-9
j_call: TRBJ1-1
cdr3_aa: CSSSLDRGRLAFF

v_call: TRBV28
j_call: TRBJ2-1
cdr3_aa: CASISAGLAGGGSYNEQFF

v_call: TRBV5-1
j_call: TRBJ1-1
cdr3_aa: CASRDRGHEHEAFF

v_call: TRBV7-9
j_call: TRBJ2-7
cdr3_aa: CASSLTLAGWSEQYF

v_call: TRBV18
j_call: TRBJ2-7
cdr3_aa: CASSPPSGSWYEQYF

v_call: TRBV28
j_call: TRBJ2-1
cdr3_aa: CASAEVTSSYNEQFF

v_call: TRBV4-3
j_call: TRBJ1-1
cdr3_aa: CASSQDQVGWTEAFF

v_call: TRBV7-9
j_call: TRBJ2-3
cdr3_aa: CSSSLVTGGVTDTQYF

v_call: TRBV27
j_call: TRBJ1-1
cdr3_aa: CASSSSGRGMNTEAFF

v_call: TRBV7-2
j_call: TRBJ2-5
cdr3_aa: CASSLVRGRETQYF

v_call: TRBV19
j_call: TRBJ2-2
cdr3_aa: CASSTKPTALSYTGELFF

v_call: TRBV5-4
j_call: TRBJ2-1
cdr3_aa: CASSVPGLASGRGNEQFF